These 26 T cell receptor beta chains were sequenced from one sample in a study of blood T cell repertoires in COVID-19. Data came from immunoSEQ multiplex PCR; TCRdb stores just in-frame clones and leaves some out. The table lists 90,000 to 95,000 clones, 88% of them singletons, with approximately 4.8% in the top ten. The sequencing input was peripheral blood. These TCRs come from a woman aged 80 or over with active COVID-19.

The chain has TRBV6-5 and TRBJ1-1, with 7 bases identical to TRBD1. Looked up from germline, CDR1 is MNHEY and CDR2 is SVGAGI. CDR3 length: 14 amino acids. Trimming took 5 bases from V and 1 from J; bases not matched to a gene: 4. The CDR3 sequence is CASSTRTGNTEAFF. In DNA form, the CDR3 reads TGTGCCAGCAGTACCCGGACAGGGAACACTGAAGCTTTCTTT.

The V gene is TRBV21-1, the J gene TRBJ1-3; TRBD1 is the table's D call and was not checked against the DNA. TRBV21-1 represents a pseudogene. The CDR3 covers 17 residues. CDR3 sequence reads: CASSKDRHNISGNTIYF. In DNA form, the CDR3 reads TGTGCCAGCAGCAAAGACAGACACAATATATCTGGAAACACCATATATTTT.

This chain joins TRBV28 and TRBJ1-3; D not resolved. Trimming removed 7 bases at V and 0 bases at J, with 4 bases between. This CDR3 has 12 amino acids. Germline lookup yields CDR1 MDHEN and CDR2 SYDVKM. The CDR3 region has the DNA TGTGCCAGCACGGGCTCTGGAAACACCATATATTTT. Translated: CASTGSGNTIYF.

V is TRBV20-1 and J is TRBJ2-1, with unresolved D. Germline values: CDR1 DFQATT, CDR2 SNEGSKA (reference sequence). Trimming cost V 1 base and J 7 bases, with 5 bases left between them. The CDR3 covers 11 residues. CDR3 DNA sequence: TGCAGTGCTAGAGCGGTTAATGAGCAGTTCTTC. Its protein product is CSARAVNEQFF.

The chain joins TRBV5-6 to TRBJ2-4, with a possible D match to TRBD1 (5 bases). The CDR3 length is 18 residues. The germline V gene encodes CDR1 SGHDT and CDR2 YYEEEE. The ends were cut back, 4 bases at V and 2 bases at J, with 22 bases in the middle. The CDR3 reads CASSRWTLGRRSKNIQYF. CDR3 sequence (DNA): TGTGCCAGCAGCCGCTGGACATTAGGAAGGCGTTCCAAAAACATTCAGTACTTC.

V and J are TRBV27 and TRBJ2-3; 11 bases are shared with TRBD2. The J segment lost 2 bases and the V segment lost 3 bases, leaving 13 bases of the junction unmatched. This CDR3 is 19 amino acids long. Germline CDR1 MNHEY, CDR2 SMNVEV (reference sequence). The DNA of the CDR3 is TGTGCCAGCAGTTTTGGGTGGCAGGGACTAGCGGAGCCCACAGATACGCAGTATTTT. This encodes CASSFGWQGLAEPTDTQYF.

The J gene is TRBJ2-3, the V gene TRBV28; D not certain. Deletions cut 3 bases from V and 3 bases from J, with 10 bases between. Germline V CDR1 and CDR2: MDHEN, SYDVKM. The CDR3 is 14 amino acids. The CDR3 DNA reads TGTGCCAGCAGTTTCCCCTCAGTTACAGATACGCAGTATTTT. Translating gives CASSFPSVTDTQYF.

The chain couples TRBV5-5 to TRBJ1-1; D is unresolved. CDR3 size: 15 residues. The germline gives CDR1 SGHKS, CDR2 YYEKEE (reference sequence). Between the trimmed V and J ends, which lost 0 bases and 0 bases, there was a span of 9 bases. The CDR3 DNA reads as TGTGCCAGCAGCTTGGCGAGTACCTTGAACACTGAAGCTTTCTTT. Its translation is CASSLASTLNTEAFF.

The rearrangement joins TRBV7-8 to TRBJ2-1; TRBD2 agrees at 7 bases. Per the germline V gene, CDR1 is SGHVS and CDR2 is FQNEAQ. CDR3 length: 16 residues. With V trimmed by 3 bases and J by 0 bases, 5 bases remained unmatched. The chain's CDR3 is CASSFKAGRSYNEQFF. The CDR3 DNA reads TGTGCCAGCAGCTTTAAAGCGGGGCGCTCCTACAATGAGCAGTTCTTC.

For this clone: Other DNA sequences in the sample encode the same CDR3. The chain is built from TRBV6-5 and TRBJ1-5, with a possible D match to TRBD1 (5 bases). In germline, CDR1 is MNHEY, CDR2 SVGAGI. V was shortened by 6 bases and J by 7 bases, with 16 bases between the two germline ends. This CDR3 is built from 14 residues. The CDR3 here is CASSREPRGQPQHF. CDR3 in DNA: TGTGCCAGCAGCCGGGAACCACGGGGGCAGCCCCAGCATTTT.

This chain joins TRBV30 and TRBJ2-7; 13 nucleotides line up with TRBD2. Germline V gene data show CDR1 as GTSNPN and CDR2 as SVGIG (reference sequence). There are 13 residues in the CDR3. V shed 4 bases and J 4 bases; nucleotides not matched to a gene: 1. CDR3 in amino acids: CAWTLAGGYEQYF. The CDR3 nucleotides read TGTGCCTGGACACTAGCGGGAGGGTACGAGCAGTACTTC.

The chain has TRBV6-6 and TRBJ2-1, with D unclear. CDR1 MNHNY and CDR2 SVGAGI come from the germline V gene (reference sequence). V was shortened by 2 bases and J by 3 bases, with 14 bases between the two germline ends. The length of the CDR3 is 16 residues. CDR3 nucleotides: TGTGCCAGCAGTTACCCAACTTCCCCTAGCTACAATGAGCAGTTCTTC. Protein product: CASSYPTSPSYNEQFF.

This chain joins TRBV3-1 (or the pseudogene TRBV3-2) and TRBJ2-2, with TRBD2 as a possible D gene (5 bases). Trimming cost V 4 bases and J 4 bases, with 13 bases left between them. The length of the CDR3 is 15 residues. The germline V gene encodes CDR1 LGHDT and CDR2 YNNKEL (reference sequence). The CDR3 nucleotides are TGTGCCAGCAGCCTGATAGCGAAGAGCACCGGGGAGCTGTTTTTT. Protein sequence: CASSLIAKSTGELFF.

The V call is TRBV7-2, the J call TRBJ2-5, with D perhaps TRBD1 (6 bases). This CDR3 has 13 residues. The V end was cut by 6 bases, the J end by 2 bases, with 10 bases between. The germline V gene encodes CDR1 SGHTA and CDR2 FQGNSA. The CDR3 DNA follows: TGTGCCAGCAGAGAACAGGGACAAGAGACCCAGTACTTC. Its translation is CASREQGQETQYF.

V usage is TRBV7-6 and J usage is TRBJ2-1; 14 bases align to TRBD2. Germline values: CDR1 SGHVS, CDR2 FNYEAQ. With 5 bases clipped from V and 7 bases from J, the junction kept 4 bases outside the gene matches. This CDR3 has 15 residues. Here the CDR3 DNA reads TGTGCCAGCAGCGGGACTAGCGGGAGAGTGAATGAGCAGTTCTTC. Protein: CASSGTSGRVNEQFF. The full variable domain, its missing parts supplied by reference TRBV7-6 and TRBJ2-1, is GAGVSQSPRYKVTKRGQDVALRCDPISGHVSLYWYRQALGQGPEFLTYFNYEAQQDKSGLPNDRFSAERPEGSISTLTIQRTEQRDSAMYRCASSGTSGRVNEQFFGPGTRLTVL.

The chain is built from TRBV7-9 and TRBJ2-5, with 10 nucleotides matching TRBD1. Germline-derived CDR1 and CDR2 are SEHNR and FQNEAQ (reference sequence). The CDR3 length is 16 residues. Losses at the gene ends were 5 bases for V and 2 bases for J; bases not matched to a gene: 8. In DNA form, the CDR3 reads TGTGCCAGCAGCGCAGGGGACAGGGGTAAACAAGAGACCCAGTACTTC. This translates into CASSAGDRGKQETQYF.

The chain is built from TRBV28 and TRBJ1-3; a possible D gene is TRBD1 (6 bases). V gave up 7 bases and J gave up 3 bases, with 13 bases separating them. The germline gives CDR1 MDHEN, CDR2 SYDVKM. CDR3 length: 14 residues. CDR3 amino acids: CASIHREDGNTIYF. The CDR3 DNA reads TGTGCCAGCATCCACAGGGAAGATGGAAACACCATATATTTT.

For this clone: The same CDR3 arises from other DNA sequences in this sample as well. The V call is TRBV28, the J call TRBJ1-2; D possibly corresponds to TRBD1 (5 bases). Germline lookup yields CDR1 MDHEN and CDR2 SYDVKM. The germline V and J ends were trimmed by 7 bases and 11 bases, with 20 bases remaining between them. The CDR3 has 13 residues. The DNA of the CDR3 is TGTGCCAGCATCTCTTCCAACAGGCTTGGTTACACCTTC. This translates into CASISSNRLGYTF.

This clone has just one count. The chain employs TRBV4-3 and TRBJ2-3; 9 nucleotides line up with TRBD2. V dropped 0 bases and J dropped 7; count of bases not matched to a gene: 14. The CDR3 has 18 residues. Germline CDR1 reads LGHNA; CDR2 reads YSLEER. The CDR3 DNA follows: TGCGCCAGCAGCCAAGATCTACTGTTGGCGGGAGGGGAGAATACGCAGTATTTT. Translated, it gives CASSQDLLLAGGENTQYF.

A single count supports this clone. This chain uses TRBV20-1 with TRBJ2-7, with D possibly matching TRBD1 (6 bases). Trimming stripped 3 bases from V and 0 bases from J, with 12 bases between. The CDR3 runs 14 residues. Germline V gene sequence: CDR1 DFQATT, CDR2 SNEGSKA (reference sequence). The chain's CDR3 is CSASRQVNSYEQYF. The CDR3 nucleotides are TGCAGTGCTAGTCGACAGGTGAACTCCTACGAGCAGTACTTC.

The CDR3 DNA follows: TGTGCCGAAAGTACGGGGATGAGTGACACTGAAGCTTTCTTT. It yields the protein CAESTGMSDTEAFF. The chain uses TRBV5-4 and TRBJ1-1; no clear D. The V end lost 10 bases, the J end lost 3 bases, and 19 bases lay between the germline ends. Germline-derived CDR1 and CDR2 are SGHNT and YYREEE (reference sequence). The CDR3 sequence is 14 residues long. Full variable domain (missing parts from reference TRBV5-4 and TRBJ1-1): ETGVTQSPTHLIKTRGQQVTLRCSSQSGHNTVSWYQQALGQGPQFIFQYYREEENGRGNFPPRFSGLQFPNYSSELNVNALELDDSALYLCAESTGMSDTEAFFGQGTRLTVV.

V gene TRBV5-1 combines with J gene TRBJ1-1; D perhaps matches TRBD1 (5 bases). This CDR3 spans 14 amino acids. Per the germline V gene, CDR1 is SGHRS and CDR2 is YFSETQ. The ends were cut back, 0 bases at V and 5 bases at J, with 11 bases in the middle. The chain's CDR3 is CASSLVRGLTEAFF. CDR3 nucleotides: TGCGCCAGCAGCTTGGTTAGGGGACTGACTGAAGCTTTCTTT. Using reference TRBV5-1 and TRBJ1-1 for the parts outside the CDR3, the full variable domain is KAGVTQTPRYLIKTRGQQVTLSCSPISGHRSVSWYQQTPGQGLQFLFEYFSETQRNKGNFPGRFSGRQFSNSRSEMNVSTLELGDSALYLCASSLVRGLTEAFFGQGTRLTVV.

The chain uses TRBV7-2 and TRBJ2-4, with 12 bases aligning to TRBD2. The CDR3 runs to 18 residues. Unmatched junction bases numbered 8, after V lost 5 bases and J lost 0 bases. Germline V CDR1 and CDR2: SGHTA, FQGNSA. CDR3 residues: CASSPGLAGTIAKNIQYF. Written as DNA, the CDR3 is TGTGCCAGCAGCCCCGGACTAGCGGGGACCATAGCCAAAAACATTCAGTACTTC.

The rearrangement links TRBV24-1 to TRBJ2-2; 8 bases agree with TRBD1. Germline assignment: CDR1 KGHDR and CDR2 SFDVKD. Trimming at V came to 0 bases and at J to 5 bases, leaving 4 bases not matched to a gene. The CDR3 spans 16 residues. This CDR3 is CATSDLGRGLTGELFF. The CDR3 DNA sequence: TGTGCCACCAGTGATTTGGGCAGGGGGCTTACCGGGGAGCTGTTTTTT.

The rearrangement uses TRBV14 and TRBJ2-5; tentative D call: TRBD1 (6 bases). Trimming took 1 base from V and 5 from J, leaving 20 bases between them. The CDR3 sequence is 17 residues long. Per germline, CDR1 SGHDN and CDR2 FVKESK. The CDR3 loop is CASSQGGGWGRSETQYF. The CDR3 region has the DNA TGTGCCAGCAGCCAAGGTGGGGGCTGGGGGCGCTCGGAGACCCAGTACTTC.

This chain uses TRBV3-1 (or the pseudogene TRBV3-2) with TRBJ1-2, with 7 bases aligning to TRBD1. The length of the CDR3 is 14 residues. CDR1 is LGHDT, CDR2 YNNKEL, per germline (reference sequence). After removal of 3 bases from V and 5 bases from J, the junction contained 6 bases not matched to a gene. DNA of the CDR3: TGTGCCAGCAGCCACACAGGGGAAAGATATGGCTACACCTTC. The encoded protein is CASSHTGERYGYTF.